This T cell receptor beta chain stems from a study of cytomegalovirus exposure and HLA in healthy donors (dated by TCRdb to about 2017). About the study as a whole: In an earlier analysis of around 540 of the donors, approximately 260 Gb of sequence data and 117 million unique TCR beta sequences from 150 million to 200 million T cells were reported. Typing coverage differed by locus: A, B, C, DRB1 and DQB1 were typed in about 629-640 donors, DQA1 in about 550, DPA1 in 600 to 610, and DPB1 in approximately 450. HLA typing included class I and class II loci at four-digit resolution. The study profiled the T cell repertoires of under 700 subjects by immunosequencing and related them to cytomegalovirus serostatus. To predict cytomegalovirus infection status, the study brought together high-throughput TCR immunosequencing, statistical association of individual TCRs with disease status, and machine learning. The study aimed to test whether signatures of past pathogen exposure could be identified by cataloging public T cell receptors. The later analysis used no new phenotypic data to find candidate immune exposures, relying instead on TCR beta sequences and their occurrence across donors. The genetic ancestry cluster associated with self-reported Caucasian donors included 80% to 90% of the 398 genotyped donors. A later analysis re-analyzed previously published TCR beta repertoires from several hundred donors and added high-resolution HLA genotyping to study TCR occurrence patterns. Alongside the repertoire data, information on donor age, sex, ethnicity and CMV serostatus was compiled. All discovery cohort repertoires had been generated using a single sequencing platform. An earlier analysis of a few hundred of the donors applied high-throughput TCR beta sequencing to assess whether each TCR beta V gene segment acted as functional or pseudogenic. On average, about 240,000 unique TCR beta nucleotide sequences were sequenced per donor among roughly 430 genotyped donors of the cohort, with roughly 18% of those sequences being non-productive. Because of strong linkage in the cohort, a handful of DR-DQ haplotypes were treated as single units for association and clustering. In addition to the first cohort of several hundred subjects, a separate validation cohort of under 150 different subjects was used. A later genetic analysis used genome-wide SNP genotypes for about 55% of the 666 donors, treating that subset as a discovery cohort. An early release that covered around 590 HLA-typed donors contained 300 to 350 gigabases of sequencing data and 80 million or so unique TCR sequences.

Library generation was performed with the immunoSEQ multiplex PCR assay. For the multiplex PCR, a mixture combining 60 forward primers for TCR Vbeta segments and 13 reverse primers for TCR Jbeta segments was used. The CDR3 region of rearranged TCR beta genes was amplified from genomic DNA by a multiplex PCR assay. The Illumina HiSeq System was used to sequence the amplified TCR beta libraries as 87-base-pair reads. Concerning the study's data processing: Across the roughly 700 repertoires, a later analysis counted roughly 84 million unique TCR beta chains, 9.5 million to 12 million of which were shared by at least two donors. To remove PCR and sequencing errors, raw reads were error-corrected and collapsed into unique sequences using a nearest-neighbor algorithm that merged closely related sequences. V, D and J gene segments were assigned by aligning CDR3 sequences to IMGT reference sequences. For a sequence to be retained, a match of at least six nucleotides was required to both a V gene segment and a J gene segment. Rearrangements were called productive when the CDR3 lacked stop codons and stayed in frame with V and J; all others were non-productive. CDR3 was defined by IMGT convention, running from the second conserved V-encoded cysteine to the conserved J-encoded phenylalanine. Sequences without an unambiguous match to a single V gene segment were excluded from the earlier analysis of 450 to 750 of the donors. In an earlier analysis of several hundred of the donors, V segments were called functional above 56.7% productive rearrangements and were called segregating when the between-donor standard deviation exceeded 5%. A statistical classification framework was built for diagnosing cytomegalovirus status from the catalog of TCR beta chain sequences. A later analysis assigned V and J genes by comparing TCR nucleotide sequences with IMGT/GENE-DB human TR gene sequences. A later analysis assigned CDR3 sequences and most-parsimonious VDJ recombination scenarios with the TCRdist pipeline. In a later analysis, each TCR beta chain was defined by its CDR3 amino acid sequence together with its V-gene family, and reads without a unique V-gene family were excluded. In a later analysis, approximately 640 highly shared, low-generation-probability nucleotide sequences were removed to address suspected cross-contamination and a sequencing artifact. A later analysis calculated a clonal expansion index for each public chain from normalized within-repertoire ranks of inferred template counts. In a later analysis, generation probabilities were computed using a VDJ recombination model fitted to out-of-frame rearrangements, and the results were checked against IGoR. A later analysis scored TCR-TCR, TCR-HLA and TCR-CMV co-occurrence with hypergeometric tests, applying a repertoire-size bias correction to TCR pairs. A later analysis estimated false discovery rates by permuting HLA or CMV assignments 20 times. In a later analysis, co-occurring TCRs were grouped using DBSCAN, with TCRdist sequence similarity added in when clustering inside HLA-allele-positive subsets. Co-occurrence clustering excluded repertoires with fewer than 30,000 or more than 120,000 public chains, plus five with anomalous nucleotide sharing. Imported from immuneACCESS, the table was reduced by TCRdb to in-frame sequences with V and J called. These copies leave out some clones; in studies compared against another copy, an unresolved V gene accounts for under half, and the cause of the remainder is not known. The D gene and trimming were derived from the DNA, and the V and J assignments and clone size from that table. The sample contains around 110,000 clones, about two thirds of them found a single time. The top ten hold about 9% of the sample.

The cohort comprised 710 or so healthy bone marrow donors. All cohort members were sampled while nominally healthy, although unrecorded immune exposures were likely present. The donor was CMV seropositive and belonged to the group of 250 to 300 seropositive cohort members. Every donor gave a peripheral blood sample, and the peripheral blood mononuclear cells from that sample were used for TCR beta sequencing. Genomic DNA extraction from the blood cell samples was performed with the Qiagen DNeasy Blood Extraction Kit. This clone was recorded a few times. Its antigen is currently not known. Within one base of it there is no much larger clone, and no base qualities were kept. The CDR3 runs 14 residues from the cysteine to the phenylalanine. Left in the record is the CDR3 DNA by itself, 42 bases read in frame from the first base. The germline V gene yields MNHNS for CDR1 and SASEGT for CDR2. V is pruned by 4 bases and J by 14 bases, leaving 14 bases of the junction without a gene match.

What the study reported, not specific to this receptor: A later genetic analysis associated a missense DCLRE1C variant with V-gene and J-gene trimming of TCR beta chains, and an independent cohort replicated the association. Because HLA typing was missing for some donors at each locus, association tests included only the typed subset. It was suggested by the authors that the approach could potentially be generalized to other disease states and immunological phenotypes. Only TCR beta chains were sequenced in this cohort, and the absence of alpha or paired-chain data limited detectable features. Three of the identified cytomegalovirus-associated TCR beta chains were confirmed in vitro to be specific for cytomegalovirus antigens. A group of highly shared sequence variants was considered likely to be a technical artifact of the sequencing pipeline. The classifier was reported to diagnose cytomegalovirus status with high specificity and sensitivity in both the original cohort and the validation cohort. At a false discovery rate of 0.05, a later analysis linked fewer than 20,000 TCR beta sequences to specific HLA alleles. According to a later analysis, parvovirus B19, influenza, CMV and Epstein-Barr virus appeared linked to several top co-occurrence clusters. In a later analysis, the rate of TCR association differed among HLA loci, with DRB1 alleles having the most associated TCRs and HLA-C alleles having the fewest. In an earlier analysis of around 600 of the donors, most TCR beta V segments appeared in productive rearrangements about 87% or about 30% of the time, broadly matching IMGT annotations. The only immune exposure information available for the cohort was CMV serostatus. Compared with the roughly 670-donor mean, donors in an Asian-associated ancestry cluster had fewer N-insertions in productive TCRs, according to a later genetic analysis. Because counts were too low, fewer than 20 rarely observed V segments, including chromosome 9 orphons, were excluded from the earlier analysis of 587 of the donors. Correlated functional status among segregating V segments might be attributable to linkage disequilibrium, but an unknown experimental factor could not be ruled out. Most TCR sequences were seen in very few donors, while some public TCRs were found in many individuals. Because the 87-base-pair reads could not distinguish some IMGT-functional V segments, including TRBV6-2 and TRBV6-3, those segments were excluded. A further reported finding was that TCR beta sequences accurately predicted the HLA-A and HLA-B alleles for most subjects in the first cohort. Most CMV-associated TCR beta chains appeared to be HLA-restricted in a later analysis, and the HLA associations seemed to be driven largely by CMV exposure. Assigning TCR associations to individual alleles was difficult when HLA alleles, especially DR and DQ, strongly co-occurred. The study gave a list of some 150 TCR beta chains associated with cytomegalovirus. In a later analysis, HLA-associated TCR beta chains were found to be more clonally expanded and to have lower generation probabilities than equally common non-associated chains. Presence/absence analyses assumed roughly uniform sequencing depth across donors, an assumption that may not hold.

Sequencing was carried out using PBMCs. This receptor was identified in a man in his thirties or forties in good health and CMV-seropositive. The sequence joins TRBV6-1 to TRBJ2-1; 7 middle bases align to TRBD1. The CDR3: CASSAIKLTGWEFF. The DNA reads as follows: TGTGCCAGCAGTGCCATAAAATTGACAGGGTGGGAGTTCTTC.